The 10 T cell receptor beta chains given below trace back to one sample, sequenced in a study of PD-1 blockade in classical Hodgkin lymphoma. The time point here: newly diagnosed, previously untreated cHL patient sample. Only in-frame clones appear in the TCRdb table, and some are missing; sequencing was by immunoSEQ multiplex PCR. The profile covers tens of thousands of clones, with just over 90% appearing a single time and nearly 5% taken by the ten largest. Sequencing was done on a sample of peripheral blood mononuclear cells (PBMCs). These receptors all come from a human donor with classical Hodgkin lymphoma.

The chain has TRBV2 and TRBJ1-3; D is possibly TRBD1 (6 bases). Germline V gene data show CDR1 as SNHLY and CDR2 as FYNNEI. The CDR3 has 15 residues. V was clipped by 10 bases and J by 0 bases, with 16 bases between them. The CDR3 bases are TGTGCCAATAAGGCCGGGACAAACTCTGGAAACACCATATATTTT. Translation: CANKAGTNSGNTIYF.

The J gene is TRBJ1-1, the V gene TRBV5-1; D uncertain. Per germline, CDR1 SGHRS and CDR2 YFSETQ. This CDR3 region has 13 residues. Trimming shortened V by 7 bases and J by 1 base, and 11 bases separated the two germline ends. CDR3 in amino acids: CASASRPNTEAFF. CDR3 nucleotide sequence: TGCGCCAGCGCGAGCCGGCCGAACACTGAAGCTTTCTTT. The full variable domain, in which reference TRBV5-1 and TRBJ1-1 provide the parts outside the CDR3, is KAGVTQTPRYLIKTRGQQVTLSCSPISGHRSVSWYQQTPGQGLQFLFEYFSETQRNKGNFPGRFSGRQFSNSRSEMNVSTLELGDSALYLCASASRPNTEAFFGQGTRLTVV.

CDR3 DNA sequence: TGTGCCAGCAGGGCCCCGACAGGTTTCTATGGCTACACCTTC. Its protein is CASRAPTGFYGYTF. The chain joins TRBV2 to TRBJ1-2, with D perhaps TRBD1 (6 bases). V was clipped by 6 bases and J by 4 bases, with 15 bases between them. The CDR3 consists of 14 residues. CDR1 SNHLY and CDR2 FYNNEI come from the germline V gene. The complete variable domain, with remaining parts taken from reference TRBV2 and TRBJ1-2, reads EPEVTQTPSHQVTQMGQEVILRCVPISNHLYFYWYRQILGQKVEFLVSFYNNEISEKSEIFDDQFSVERPDGSNFTLKIRSTKLEDSAMYFCASRAPTGFYGYTFGSGTRLTVV.

This sequence joins TRBV5-1 and TRBJ2-1; D not certain. V was trimmed by 6 bases and J by 7 bases, leaving 5 bases between them. Germline-derived CDR1 and CDR2 are SGHRS and YFSETQ. This CDR3 is built from 10 residues. CDR3 DNA: TGCGCCAGCAAAGGAAATGAGCAGTTCTTC. Its translation is CASKGNEQFF. The full variable domain, in which reference TRBV5-1 and TRBJ2-1 provide the parts outside the CDR3, is KAGVTQTPRYLIKTRGQQVTLSCSPISGHRSVSWYQQTPGQGLQFLFEYFSETQRNKGNFPGRFSGRQFSNSRSEMNVSTLELGDSALYLCASKGNEQFFGPGTRLTVL.

The chain recombines TRBV6-6 with TRBJ2-2; 7 bases are a match to TRBD2. CDR3 length: 15 residues. The V gene's germline CDR1 is MNHNY and CDR2 SVGAGI (reference sequence). V was clipped by 7 bases and J by 7 bases; unmatched bases: 12. The CDR3 reads CASTLYGRQGGELFF. The DNA of the CDR3 is TGTGCCAGCACCTTGTACGGGAGGCAGGGCGGGGAGCTGTTTTTT.

The CDR3 bases are TGCGCCAGCAGCTCCTTTGCGGGGAGGGCCGGGGAGCTGTTTTTT. Amino acid sequence: CASSSFAGRAGELFF. The rearrangement uses TRBV5-1 and TRBJ2-2; 7 bases agree with TRBD2. Per the germline V gene, CDR1 is SGHRS and CDR2 is YFSETQ. Trimming took 3 bases from V and 6 from J; bases not matched to a gene: 8. This CDR3 is 15 amino acids long.

The CDR3 nucleotides are TGTGCCAGCAGTGCTCCTGGGGGCTCCTACGAGCAGTACTTC. Translated: CASSAPGGSYEQYF. The V gene is TRBV6-1, the J gene TRBJ2-7; D assignment may be TRBD1 or TRBD2 (5 bases each). V lost 4 bases and J lost 0, with 10 bases in between. Per the germline V gene, CDR1 is MNHNS and CDR2 is SASEGT. The CDR3 extends over 14 amino acids.

The gene calls are TRBV11-3 and TRBJ2-7; 9 nucleotides agree with TRBD2. This CDR3 is 15 amino acids long. Germline V gene data show CDR1 as SGHNT and CDR2 as YENEEA. V was clipped by 1 base and J by 2 bases; unmatched bases: 3. The CDR3 DNA is TGTGCCAGCAGCTTAGGAATAGCGGGAGCCTACGAGCAGTACGTC. Translating it yields CASSLGIAGAYEQYV.

The chain uses TRBV13 and TRBJ2-7, with 9 bases identical to TRBD1. The CDR3 runs 16 residues. Germline V gene data show CDR1 as PRHDT and CDR2 as FYEKMQ (reference sequence). With 4 bases clipped from V and 3 bases from J, the junction kept 10 bases outside the gene matches. The CDR3 loop reads CASSWTTGGRFYEQYF. The CDR3 DNA follows: TGTGCCAGCAGCTGGACGACAGGGGGTAGGTTCTACGAGCAGTACTTC.

The V and J genes are TRBV7-9 and TRBJ1-5, with D tentatively TRBD1 (5 bases). Deletions cut 3 bases from V and 4 bases from J, with 7 bases between. This CDR3 contains 13 residues. The germline gives CDR1 SEHNR, CDR2 FQNEAQ (reference sequence). Written as DNA, the CDR3 is TGTGCCAGCAGCTTCGGGGGGAATCAGCCCCAGCATTTT. It is translated as CASSFGGNQPQHF.